The source of this T cell receptor beta chain is a study of graft-versus-host responses after intestinal transplantation. TCRdb's table, derived via immunoSEQ multiplex PCR, lists solely in-frame clones and lacks some. This table holds tens of thousands of clones, 84% found once. Germline values: CDR1 MNHEY, CDR2 SVGAGI. V gave up 7 bases and J gave up 1 base, with 10 bases separating them. The CDR3 totals 13 residues. This clone was counted once. Its antigen is unidentified. V gene TRBV6-5 combines with J gene TRBJ1-1, with D uncertain. The sequenced sample was unstimulated CD4+ T cells sorted from spleen or lymph node cells, obtained before transplant. The TCR sequence derives from a human donor who was the organ donor for an intestinal transplant. The CDR3 loop reads CASNRHGNTEAFF. The CDR3 DNA reads as TGTGCCAGCAACCGACACGGGAACACTGAAGCTTTCTTT.